This TCR beta chain was documented in a study of T-cell reconstitution after alpha-beta-depleted transplantation in children. Study results and limitations: Two months or so post-transplant, alpha-beta T cells reportedly derived from several hundred expanded graft clones. Recipient T cells and thymic progenitors that survived were the source of the high TCRbeta diversity seen at day 60 in some patients. When one year had passed after transplant, most T-cell counts and diversity came from newly produced T cells.

Unique molecular identifiers were built into the TCRbeta library. From the PCR reads, TCRdb called clonotypes with MiXCR, one entry per CDR3 protein. Among 530,000 or so distinct CDR3 sequences, 25% to 30% were seen once, and the ten largest hold around a third. The sample holds a few counts of this clonotype. Its antigen is unknown. V gave up 6 bases and J gave up 1 base; unmatched junction bases: 3. Germline values: CDR1 MNHNS, CDR2 SASEGT. This CDR3 is 14 amino acids long. The sample in question was PBMCs, obtained before TCRalphabeta/CD19-depleted stem cell transplant. The V and J genes are TRBV6-1 and TRBJ1-5, with 7 bases aligning to TRBD1. The clonotype comes from a boy less than two years old with Wiskott-Aldrich syndrome, due to receive a stem cell transplant. The CDR3 region is CASSGTASNQPQHF. Written as DNA, the CDR3 is TGTGCCAGCAGCGGGACAGCAAGCAATCAGCCCCAGCATTTT.